The 10 T cell receptor beta chains below were found in one sample sequenced in a study of blood T cell repertoires in COVID-19. TCRdb's table, derived via immunoSEQ multiplex PCR, lists solely in-frame clones and lacks some. The repertoire has 380,000 or so clones, more than 70% of them found once; the top ten carry roughly 1.2%. The sample was peripheral blood. These receptors all stem from a man in his forties with acute or convalescent COVID-19.

V is TRBV19 and J is TRBJ1-5; unclear D gene. The CDR3 extends over 14 amino acids. Trimming removed 5 bases at V and 8 bases at J, with 16 bases between. The germline V gene has CDR1 LNHDA and CDR2 SQIVND (reference sequence). The CDR3 DNA follows: TGTGCCAGTAGTCACGCCCGGGGATTAGAGCCCCAGCATTTT. This gives the protein CASSHARGLEPQHF.

The chain carries TRBV7-3 and TRBJ2-5; 9 bases agree with TRBD2. Germline CDR1 and CDR2: SGHTA and FQGTGA. V gave up 2 bases and J gave up 2 bases; unmatched junction bases: 6. The CDR3 consists of 16 residues. The CDR3 nucleotides are TGTGCCAGCAGCTTACGAGCGGGGGGCCTTCAAGAGACCCAGTACTTC. Translated, it gives CASSLRAGGLQETQYF.

This rearrangement joins TRBV6-5 to TRBJ1-2; 7 bases fit TRBD1. V trimming: 2 bases; J trimming: 6 bases; junction bases outside the gene matches: 6. Germline V gene lookup returns CDR1 MNHEY and CDR2 SVGAGI. The length of the CDR3 is 14 residues. CDR3 loop: CASSYLRGTDGYTF. In DNA form, the CDR3 reads TGTGCCAGCAGTTACCTCAGGGGGACTGATGGCTACACCTTC.

The V gene is TRBV7-2, the J gene TRBJ2-5, with 7 positions matching TRBD1. The CDR3 is 14 residues long. With V trimmed by 0 bases and J by 9 bases, 7 bases remained unmatched. Germline CDR1 reads SGHTA; CDR2 reads FQGNSA. In nucleotides, the CDR3 is TGTGCCAGCAGCTTAGCTGGACAGGCGTTTTCCCAGTACTTC. The encoded protein is CASSLAGQAFSQYF.

V usage is TRBV4-1 and J usage is TRBJ2-7, with D perhaps matching TRBD2 (6 bases). The CDR3 is 15 amino acids. CDR1 and CDR2 (germline): MGHRA, YSYEKL. With 4 bases removed from V and 1 base from J, the gap between germline ends came to 14 bases. CDR3 protein: CASSPGAGYSYEQYF. The CDR3 DNA sequence: TGCGCCAGCAGCCCCGGCGCGGGATATTCCTACGAGCAGTACTTC.

A single count supports this clone. This chain links TRBV6-1 with TRBJ1-4; 9 positions match TRBD1. Germline CDR1 reads MNHNS; CDR2 reads SASEGT. This CDR3 is built from 16 residues. The V gene end was trimmed by 2 bases and the J gene end by 7 bases; junction bases not matched to a gene: 8. The CDR3, as DNA: TGTGCCAGCAGTGAAAACAGGGGGCGGAGGGGTGAAAAACTGTTTTTT. Its protein is CASSENRGRRGEKLFF.

The rearrangement uses TRBV27 and TRBJ1-2; 8 bases are a match to TRBD1. V lost 5 bases to trimming and J lost 4 bases; unmatched junction nucleotides: 9. The CDR3 extends over 15 amino acids. CDR1 and CDR2 from the germline V gene are MNHEY and SMNVEV (reference sequence). The CDR3 DNA reads as TGTGCCAGCAGTCCTACAGGGGGTTTTGGCTATGGCTACACCTTC. Amino acid sequence: CASSPTGGFGYGYTF.

V and J are TRBV7-3 and TRBJ2-3, with 10 positions matching TRBD2. Germline V lookup: CDR1 SGHTA, CDR2 FQGTGA. The CDR3 sequence is 15 residues long. The V segment lost 5 bases and the J segment 5 bases; nucleotides outside the gene matches: 7. The CDR3 bases are TGTGCCAGCAGCCTTAGCGGGGGGCAGGGAGATACGCAGTATTTT. Its translation is CASSLSGGQGDTQYF.

The chain couples TRBV4-1 to TRBJ2-2; D unclear. The CDR3 extends over 14 amino acids. The germline gives CDR1 MGHRA, CDR2 YSYEKL. The ends were cut back, 0 bases at V and 6 bases at J, with 8 bases in the middle. This CDR3 is CASSQDQRAGELFF. In DNA, the CDR3 is TGCGCCAGCAGCCAAGACCAGCGTGCCGGGGAGCTGTTTTTT.

This chain connects TRBV19 to TRBJ2-3; D possibly corresponds to TRBD1 (5 bases). The CDR3 consists of 17 residues. Looked up from germline, CDR1 is LNHDA and CDR2 is SQIVND (reference sequence). V was shortened by 5 bases and J by 0 bases, with 18 bases between the two germline ends. CDR3 loop: CASSAEDNPSSTDTQYF. CDR3 bases: TGTGCCAGTAGTGCTGAGGACAACCCATCTAGCACAGATACGCAGTATTTT.